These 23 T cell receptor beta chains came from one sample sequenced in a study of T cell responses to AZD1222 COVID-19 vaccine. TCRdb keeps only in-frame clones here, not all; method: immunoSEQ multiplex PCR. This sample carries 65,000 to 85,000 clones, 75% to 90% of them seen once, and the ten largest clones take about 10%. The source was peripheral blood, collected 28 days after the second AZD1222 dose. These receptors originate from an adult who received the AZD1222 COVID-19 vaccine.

In nucleotides, the CDR3 is TGTGCCAGCAGCCTACAGGGGGCGCGGGTTTCCAAAAACATTCAGTACTTC. Its translation: CASSLQGARVSKNIQYF. The rearrangement uses TRBV5-4 and TRBJ2-4, with 9 positions matching TRBD1. This CDR3 has 17 residues. In germline, CDR1 is SGHNT, CDR2 YYREEE (reference sequence). V lost 4 bases, J lost 2 bases, and 10 bases stayed unmatched.

The CDR3 nucleotides are TGTGCCAGCAGCCAAGACGGCACTAGCGGGGGGAGTGAGCAGTTCTTC. As protein: CASSQDGTSGGSEQFF. The chain carries TRBV4-2 and TRBJ2-1; 12 bases fit TRBD2. The CDR3 covers 16 residues. The V gene's germline CDR1 is LGHNA and CDR2 YNFKEQ. V gave up 0 bases and J gave up 9 bases; unmatched junction bases: 6.

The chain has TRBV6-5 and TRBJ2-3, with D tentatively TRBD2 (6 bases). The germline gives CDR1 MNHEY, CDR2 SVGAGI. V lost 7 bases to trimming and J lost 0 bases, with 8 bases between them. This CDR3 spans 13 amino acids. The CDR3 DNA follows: TGTGCCAGCACTGGGACTAGCACAGATACGCAGTATTTT. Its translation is CASTGTSTDTQYF.

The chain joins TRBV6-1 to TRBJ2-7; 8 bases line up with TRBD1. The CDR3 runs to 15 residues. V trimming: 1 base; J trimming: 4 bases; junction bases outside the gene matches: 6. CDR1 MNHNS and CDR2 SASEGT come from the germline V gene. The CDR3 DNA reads TGTGCCAGCAGTGAAGGACAGGGGATCGGGTACGAGCAGTACTTC. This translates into CASSEGQGIGYEQYF.

The CDR3 is CASSLRTSRGTEAFF. CDR3 coding DNA: TGTGCCAGCAGTTTGAGGACCTCCCGGGGGACTGAAGCTTTCTTT. The V call is TRBV28, the J call TRBJ1-1; a possible D gene is TRBD1 (5 bases). Trimming shortened V by 3 bases and J by 5 bases, and 16 bases separated the two germline ends. The CDR3 sequence is 15 residues long. Germline CDR1 is MDHEN and CDR2 is SYDVKM. The complete variable domain, with remaining parts taken from reference TRBV28 and TRBJ1-1, reads DVKVTQSSRYLVKRTGEKVFLECVQDMDHENMFWYRQDPGLGLRLIYFSYDVKMKEKGDIPEGYSVSREKKERFSLILESASTNQTSMYLCASSLRTSRGTEAFFGQGTRLTVV.

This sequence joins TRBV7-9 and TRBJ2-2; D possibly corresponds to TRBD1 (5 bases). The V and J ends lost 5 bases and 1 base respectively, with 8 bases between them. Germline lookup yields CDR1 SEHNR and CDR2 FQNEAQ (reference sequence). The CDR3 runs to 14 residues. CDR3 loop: CASSDGQNTGELFF. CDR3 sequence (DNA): TGTGCCAGCAGCGACGGACAGAACACCGGGGAGCTGTTTTTT. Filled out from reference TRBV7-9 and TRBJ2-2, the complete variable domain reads DTGVSQNPRHKITKRGQNVTFRCDPISEHNRLYWYRQTLGQGPEFLTYFQNEAQLEKSRLLSDRFSAERPKGSFSTLEIQRTEQGDSAMYLCASSDGQNTGELFFGEGSRLTVL.

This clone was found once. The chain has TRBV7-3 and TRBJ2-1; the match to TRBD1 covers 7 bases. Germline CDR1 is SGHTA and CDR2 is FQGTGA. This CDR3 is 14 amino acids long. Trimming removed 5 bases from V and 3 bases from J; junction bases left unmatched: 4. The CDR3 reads CASSRTGDYNEQFF. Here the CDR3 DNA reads TGTGCCAGCAGCCGGACAGGAGACTACAATGAGCAGTTCTTC. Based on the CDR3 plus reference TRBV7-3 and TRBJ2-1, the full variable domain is GAGVSQTPSNKVTEKGKYVELRCDPISGHTALYWYRQSLGQGPEFLIYFQGTGAADDSGLPNDRFFAVRPEGSVSTLKIQRTERGDSAVYLCASSRTGDYNEQFFGPGTRLTVL.

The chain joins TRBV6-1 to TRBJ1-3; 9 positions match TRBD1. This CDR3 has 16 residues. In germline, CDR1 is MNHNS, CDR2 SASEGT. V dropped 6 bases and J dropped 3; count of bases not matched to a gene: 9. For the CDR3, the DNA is TGTGCCAGCAGGGAAATACAGGGGGCGGGTGGAAACACCATATATTTT. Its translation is CASREIQGAGGNTIYF.

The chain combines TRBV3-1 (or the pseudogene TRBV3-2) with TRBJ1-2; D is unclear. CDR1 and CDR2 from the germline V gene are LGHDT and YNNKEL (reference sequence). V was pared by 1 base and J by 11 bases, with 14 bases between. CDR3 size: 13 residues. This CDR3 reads CASSQASRVGYTF. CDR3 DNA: TGTGCCAGCAGCCAAGCCTCGCGAGTCGGGTACACCTTC.

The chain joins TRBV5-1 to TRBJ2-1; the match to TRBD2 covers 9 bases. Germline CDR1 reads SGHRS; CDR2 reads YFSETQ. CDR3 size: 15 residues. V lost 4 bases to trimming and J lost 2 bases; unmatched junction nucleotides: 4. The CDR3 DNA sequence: TGCGCCAGCAGCGGGGGACTAGCTGCCTACAATGAGCAGTTCTTC. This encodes CASSGGLAAYNEQFF. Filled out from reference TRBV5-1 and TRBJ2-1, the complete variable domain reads KAGVTQTPRYLIKTRGQQVTLSCSPISGHRSVSWYQQTPGQGLQFLFEYFSETQRNKGNFPGRFSGRQFSNSRSEMNVSTLELGDSALYLCASSGGLAAYNEQFFGPGTRLTVL.

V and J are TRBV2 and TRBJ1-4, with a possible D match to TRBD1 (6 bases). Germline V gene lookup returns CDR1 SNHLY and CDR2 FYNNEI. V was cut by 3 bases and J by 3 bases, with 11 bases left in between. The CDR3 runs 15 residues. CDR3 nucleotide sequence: TGTGCCAGCAGTGATCGGGGGGCTGCTAATGAAAAACTGTTTTTT. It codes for CASSDRGAANEKLFF.

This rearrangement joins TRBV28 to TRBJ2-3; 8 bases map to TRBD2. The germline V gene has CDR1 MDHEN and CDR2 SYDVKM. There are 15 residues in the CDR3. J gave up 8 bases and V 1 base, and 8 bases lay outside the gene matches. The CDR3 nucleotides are TGTGCCAGCAGTTTATCCGGGGGGGGCCGAGGTACGCAGTATTTT. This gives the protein CASSLSGGGRGTQYF.

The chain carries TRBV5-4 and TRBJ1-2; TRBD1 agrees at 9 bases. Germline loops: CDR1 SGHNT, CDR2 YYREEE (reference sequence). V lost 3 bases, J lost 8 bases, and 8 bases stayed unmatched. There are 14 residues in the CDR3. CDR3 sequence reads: CASSSRTGASGYTF. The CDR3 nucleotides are TGTGCCAGCAGCTCTAGGACAGGGGCATCGGGCTACACCTTC.

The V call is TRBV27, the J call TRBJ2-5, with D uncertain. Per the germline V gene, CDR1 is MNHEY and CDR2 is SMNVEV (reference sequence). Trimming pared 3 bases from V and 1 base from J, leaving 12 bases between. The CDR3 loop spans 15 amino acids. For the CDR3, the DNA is TGTGCCAGCAGTTTGAGTGGGGTCCCCCAAGAGACCCAGTACTTC. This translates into CASSLSGVPQETQYF.

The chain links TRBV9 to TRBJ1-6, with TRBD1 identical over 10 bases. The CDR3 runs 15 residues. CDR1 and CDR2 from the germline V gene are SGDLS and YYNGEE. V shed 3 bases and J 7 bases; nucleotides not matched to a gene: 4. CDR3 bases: TGTGCCAGCAGCGCCCGGGACAGGGGAAATTCACCCCTCCACTTT. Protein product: CASSARDRGNSPLHF.

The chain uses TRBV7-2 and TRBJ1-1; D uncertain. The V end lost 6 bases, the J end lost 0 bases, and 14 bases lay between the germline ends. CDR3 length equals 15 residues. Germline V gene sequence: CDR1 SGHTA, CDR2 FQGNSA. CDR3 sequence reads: CASRSYSYVNTEAFF. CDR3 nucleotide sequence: TGTGCCAGCAGGTCGTACTCTTATGTGAACACTGAAGCTTTCTTT.

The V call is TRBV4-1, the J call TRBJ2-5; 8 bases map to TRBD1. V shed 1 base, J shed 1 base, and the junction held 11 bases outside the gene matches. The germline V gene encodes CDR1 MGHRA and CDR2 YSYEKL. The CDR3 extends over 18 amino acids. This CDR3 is CASSQGTMTGVIQETQYF. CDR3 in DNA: TGCGCCAGCAGCCAAGGAACCATGACAGGGGTAATCCAAGAGACCCAGTACTTC.

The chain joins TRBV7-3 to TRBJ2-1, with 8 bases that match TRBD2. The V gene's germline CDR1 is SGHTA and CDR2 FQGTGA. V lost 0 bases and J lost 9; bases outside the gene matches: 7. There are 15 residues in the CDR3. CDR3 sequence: CASSLTGGGISEQFF. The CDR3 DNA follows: TGTGCCAGCAGCTTAACAGGCGGGGGGATCAGTGAGCAGTTCTTC.

The CDR3 region has the DNA TGTGCCAGCAGGGAACAGTCAGATAGCAATCAGCCCCAGCATTTT. This codes for CASREQSDSNQPQHF. The V call is TRBV2, the J call TRBJ1-5; D unclear. There are 15 residues in the CDR3. Germline V lookup: CDR1 SNHLY, CDR2 FYNNEI. Trimming shortened V by 6 bases and J by 0 bases, and 12 bases separated the two germline ends.

The CDR3 reads CASSFGRQSLDSNQPQHF. For the CDR3, the DNA is TGTGCCAGCAGTTTCGGACGGCAGAGCTTAGATAGCAATCAGCCCCAGCATTTT. The chain carries TRBV28 and TRBJ1-5, with D unclear. The CDR3 spans 18 residues. V was trimmed by 3 bases and J by 0 bases, leaving 18 bases between them. Germline V CDR1 and CDR2: MDHEN, SYDVKM. The full variable domain, rest sourced from reference TRBV28 and TRBJ1-5, is DVKVTQSSRYLVKRTGEKVFLECVQDMDHENMFWYRQDPGLGLRLIYFSYDVKMKEKGDIPEGYSVSREKKERFSLILESASTNQTSMYLCASSFGRQSLDSNQPQHFGDGTRLSIL.

CDR3: CASSLRGGETQYF. The CDR3 region has the DNA TGCGCCAGCAGCTTGAGGGGAGGGGAGACCCAGTACTTC. V usage is TRBV5-1 and J usage is TRBJ2-5; the match to TRBD2 covers 7 bases. CDR3 length equals 13 residues. The germline CDR1 and CDR2 sequences are SGHRS and YFSETQ. Trimming cost V 1 base and J 5 bases; bases outside gene matches: 2.

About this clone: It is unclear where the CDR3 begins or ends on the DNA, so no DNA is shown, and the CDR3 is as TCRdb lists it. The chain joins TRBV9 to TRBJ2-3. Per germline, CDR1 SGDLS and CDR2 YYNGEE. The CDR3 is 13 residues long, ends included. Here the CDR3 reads CASSVASGARLYF.

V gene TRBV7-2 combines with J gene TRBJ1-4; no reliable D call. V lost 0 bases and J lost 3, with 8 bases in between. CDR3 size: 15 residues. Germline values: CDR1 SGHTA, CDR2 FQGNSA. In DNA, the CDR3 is TGTGCCAGCAGCTTAGCGGCGCAGCCTAATGAAAAACTGTTTTTT. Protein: CASSLAAQPNEKLFF.